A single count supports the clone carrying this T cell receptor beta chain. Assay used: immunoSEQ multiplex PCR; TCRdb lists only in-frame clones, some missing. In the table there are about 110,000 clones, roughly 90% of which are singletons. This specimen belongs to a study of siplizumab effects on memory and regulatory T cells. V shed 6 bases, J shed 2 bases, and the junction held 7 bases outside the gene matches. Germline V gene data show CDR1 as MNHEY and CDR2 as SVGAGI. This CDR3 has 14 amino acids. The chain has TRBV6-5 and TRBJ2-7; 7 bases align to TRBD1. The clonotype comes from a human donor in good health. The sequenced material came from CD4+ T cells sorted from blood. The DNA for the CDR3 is TGTGCCAGCAGCTCGACAGGGACGACCTACGAGCAGTACTTC. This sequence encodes CASSSTGTTYEQYF.